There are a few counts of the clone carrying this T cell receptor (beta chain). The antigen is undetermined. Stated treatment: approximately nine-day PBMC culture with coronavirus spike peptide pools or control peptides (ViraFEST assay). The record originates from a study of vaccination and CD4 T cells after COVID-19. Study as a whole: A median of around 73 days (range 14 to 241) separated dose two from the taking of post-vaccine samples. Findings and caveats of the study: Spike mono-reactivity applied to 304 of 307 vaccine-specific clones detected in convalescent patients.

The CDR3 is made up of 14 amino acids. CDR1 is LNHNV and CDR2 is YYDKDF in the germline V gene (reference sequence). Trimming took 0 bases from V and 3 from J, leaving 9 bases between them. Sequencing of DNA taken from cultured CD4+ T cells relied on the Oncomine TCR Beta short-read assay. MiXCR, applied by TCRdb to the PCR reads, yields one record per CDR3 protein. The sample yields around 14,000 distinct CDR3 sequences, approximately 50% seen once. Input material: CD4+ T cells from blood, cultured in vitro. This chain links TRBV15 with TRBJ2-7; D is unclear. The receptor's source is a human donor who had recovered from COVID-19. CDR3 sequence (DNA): TGTGCCACCAGCAGAGAACGGTCGGGCTACGAGCAGTACTTC. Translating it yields CATSRERSGYEQYF.